The 15 T cell receptor beta chains below come from one sample, sequenced in a study of blood T cells in healthy people across ages. Next came a second PCR, run for about 7 to 12 cycles, which used a sample-barcoded 5' primer along with a J-beta primer mix. TCRdb independently ran MiXCR on the 5' RACE reads; one entry per CDR3 protein. The sample lists approximately 880,000 distinct CDR3 sequences; around 48% were seen once. Specimen: blood. The receptor set was obtained from a man aged 25 to 45 in good health.

A few counts support this clonotype. The chain joins TRBV7-9 to TRBJ2-1; D remains unclear. Germline V gene lookup returns CDR1 SEHNR and CDR2 FQNEAQ (reference sequence). The CDR3 has 14 residues. Trimming removed 5 bases from V and 3 bases from J, with 11 bases in between. The CDR3 region is CASSPRADYNEQFF. Here the CDR3 DNA reads TGTGCCAGCAGCCCCCGGGCTGACTACAATGAGCAGTTCTTC.

In the case of this clonotype: Germline and junction disagree at one end, which may indicate a read error. The chain combines TRBV7-2 with TRBJ2-1; D is perhaps TRBD1 or TRBD2 (7 bases each). Germline values: CDR1 SGHTA, CDR2 FQGNSA. The CDR3 is 16 residues long. The CDR3 region has the DNA TGTGCCAGCAGCGCTCCGACTAGCAGGGGGGGCAATGAGCAGTTGTTC. This gives the protein CASSAPTSRGGNEQLF. Combining the CDR3 with reference TRBV7-2 and TRBJ2-1 gives the whole variable domain GAGVSQSPSNKVTEKGKDVELRCDPISGHTALYWYRQSLGQGLEFLIYFQGNSAPDKSGLPSDRFSAERTGGSVSTLTIQRTQQEDSAVYLCASSAPTSRGGNEQLFGPGTRLTVL.

The rearrangement links TRBV4-2 to TRBJ2-3, with 8 bases fitting TRBD1. J gave up 3 bases and V 6 bases, and 5 bases lay outside the gene matches. Germline lookup yields CDR1 LGHNA and CDR2 YNFKEQ. CDR3 size: 14 residues. CDR3 protein: CASRHDRGTDTQYF. CDR3 DNA sequence: TGTGCCAGCAGACACGACAGGGGAACAGATACGCAGTATTTT.

The V call is TRBV7-2, the J call TRBJ2-7, with 10 bases aligning to TRBD2. Unmatched junction bases numbered 9, after V lost 6 bases and J lost 7 bases. This CDR3 spans 14 amino acids. Germline V gene data show CDR1 as SGHTA and CDR2 as FQGNSA. CDR3 protein: CASRHSAGGNEQYF. CDR3 sequence (DNA): TGTGCCAGCAGACACTCAGCGGGGGGGAATGAGCAGTACTTC.

The chain is built from TRBV18 and TRBJ1-1, with no clear D. V shed 2 bases and J shed 7 bases, with 11 bases lying between them. This CDR3 comprises 13 residues. CDR1 is KGHSH and CDR2 is LQKENI in the germline V gene. The CDR3 nucleotides are TGTGCCAGCTCACCAAGAGAAGGTGGTGAAGCTTTCTTT. Its protein product is CASSPREGGEAFF.

The chain joins TRBV29-1 to TRBJ2-6; tentatively, D is TRBD1 or TRBD2 (5 bases each). The CDR3 totals 16 residues. Germline CDR1 is SQVTM and CDR2 is ANQGSEA. Trimming pared 4 bases from V and 0 bases from J, leaving 13 bases between. CDR3 residues: CSVVGTGNSGANVLTF. Here the CDR3 DNA reads TGCAGCGTTGTGGGGACGGGGAACTCTGGGGCCAACGTCCTGACTTTC.

The V and J genes are TRBV25-1 and TRBJ2-7, with no clear D. V dropped 8 bases and J dropped 7 bases, with 30 bases sitting between them. Germline loops: CDR1 MGHDK, CDR2 SYGVNS. The CDR3 is made up of 17 amino acids. The CDR3 reads CASLRVYWPGSIFEQYF. The CDR3 DNA sequence: TGTGCCAGCCTTAGGGTTTATTGGCCCGGGTCCATTTTTGAGCAGTACTTC.

The chain is built from TRBV7-2 and TRBJ2-3; possibly TRBD2 for D (6 bases). This CDR3 region has 16 residues. Trimming took 4 bases from V and 2 from J, leaving 16 bases between them. Germline V gene sequence: CDR1 SGHTA, CDR2 FQGNSA. The CDR3 here is CASSSRDAGITDTQYF. The DNA for the CDR3 is TGTGCCAGCAGCTCCAGAGACGCGGGGATCACAGATACGCAGTATTTT.

In its sample, this clonotype was seen a few times. This chain uses TRBV3-1 with TRBJ2-3, with TRBD2 as a possible D gene (7 bases). CDR3 length: 15 amino acids. The germline V and J ends were trimmed by 4 bases and 4 bases, with 15 bases remaining between them. Germline V gene sequence: CDR1 LGHDT, CDR2 YNNKEL (reference sequence). The DNA for the CDR3 is TGTGCCAGCAGCCCTTATGGGGGGGCCTCAGATACGCAGTATTTT. Translation gives CASSPYGGASDTQYF.

This clonotype was detected a few times. The rearrangement uses TRBV5-1 and TRBJ2-4; tentatively, D is TRBD1 or TRBD2 (5 bases each). The CDR3 loop spans 17 amino acids. Germline lookup yields CDR1 SGHRS and CDR2 YFSETQ. Trimming left V 4 bases short and J 1 base short, with 18 bases between. Here the CDR3 DNA reads TGCGCCAGCAGCGAAATTACTAGGGGAAGGGCCAAAAACATTCAGTACTTC. Its protein product is CASSEITRGRAKNIQYF.

The genes are TRBV20-1 and TRBJ2-1; 9 nucleotides match TRBD1. V lost 6 bases to trimming and J lost 13 bases; unmatched junction nucleotides: 16. CDR1 and CDR2 from the germline V gene are DFQATT and SNEGSKA (reference sequence). The CDR3 covers 14 residues. The DNA for the CDR3 is TGCAGTGCCCAGAAACAGGGGGCCCAAAACATTCAGTTCTTC. Protein: CSAQKQGAQNIQFF.

V gene TRBV3-1 combines with J gene TRBJ2-5; D tentatively reads TRBD1 or TRBD2 (7 bases each). Trimming left V 3 bases short and J 13 bases short, with 21 bases between. The CDR3 runs 14 residues. CDR1 LGHDT and CDR2 YNNKEL come from the germline V gene (reference sequence). CDR3 loop: CASSQGSLRGGRYF. CDR3 sequence (DNA): TGTGCCAGCAGCCAGGGATCCCTCAGGGGGGGGCGGTACTTC.

A single count supports this clonotype. This sequence joins TRBV10-3 and TRBJ2-1; weak D call: TRBD1 (6 bases). Trimming removed 6 bases at V and 5 bases at J, with 17 bases between. CDR1 ENHRY and CDR2 SYGVKD come from the germline V gene. There are 15 residues in the CDR3. CDR3 residues: CAIRDNRDWNNEQFF. CDR3 DNA sequence: TGTGCCATCAGGGACAACAGGGATTGGAACAATGAGCAGTTCTTC.

The V and J genes are TRBV6-5 and TRBJ1-2; 7 positions agree with TRBD1. Germline V gives CDR1 MNHEY, CDR2 SVGAGI. V lost 6 bases, J lost 0 bases, and 7 bases stayed unmatched. CDR3 length: 15 residues. DNA of the CDR3: TGTGCCAGCAGCCGGACAGGAGCCACTAACTATGGCTACACCTTC. This codes for CASSRTGATNYGYTF.

CDR3 sequence: CSAPDVRELYEQYF. CDR3 coding DNA: TGCAGTGCCCCGGACGTTAGGGAACTATATGAGCAGTACTTC. The V gene is TRBV20-1, the J gene TRBJ2-5; D remains ambiguous. The CDR3 covers 14 residues. CDR1 and CDR2 from the germline V gene are DFQATT and SNEGSKA (reference sequence). V was trimmed by 6 bases and J by 11 bases, leaving 25 bases between them.